Presented here are 8 T cell receptor beta chains from one specimen sequenced in a study of response to subunit inactivated influenza vaccine. TCRdb reanalysed the RT-PCR reads using MiXCR and keeps one entry per CDR3 protein. Of fewer than 750,000 distinct CDR3 sequences listed, approximately 15% were seen once; the top ten hold approximately 10%. The input for sequencing was PBMCs from blood, taken 11 to 12 days after vaccination. Receptor source: a man in his fifties who received an inactivated influenza vaccine.

This chain links TRBV5-5 with TRBJ2-1, with TRBD2 as a possible D gene (5 bases). Germline V gene data show CDR1 as SGHKS and CDR2 as YYEKEE (reference sequence). This CDR3 spans 15 amino acids. Trimming pared 4 bases from V and 8 bases from J, leaving 19 bases between. In nucleotides, the CDR3 is TGTGCCAGCAGCCTCCGTGATGTGGGGAGAGATGAGCAGTTCTTC. Translation gives CASSLRDVGRDEQFF.

Only a few counts were recorded for this clonotype. The CDR3 DNA reads as TGTGCCAGCAGTTTAATCACTAACAATGAGCAGTTCTTC. Its protein product is CASSLITNNEQFF. The V call is TRBV28, the J call TRBJ2-1; no definite D call. Germline lookup yields CDR1 MDHEN and CDR2 SYDVKM. Trimming took off 2 bases at V and 5 bases at J, with 7 bases between the two ends. This CDR3 contains 13 residues.

This clonotype was found a few times. The chain has TRBV10-3 and TRBJ2-1; no firm D call. The V gene's germline CDR1 is ENHRY and CDR2 SYGVKD. The V and J ends lost 6 bases and 8 bases respectively, with 8 bases between them. The length of the CDR3 is 11 residues. The CDR3 region has the DNA TGTGCCATCAGGCTAGTGGATGAGCAGTTCTTC. This translates into CAIRLVDEQFF.

This clonotype was seen only a few times. This sequence joins TRBV20-1 and TRBJ2-3; D unresolved. V lost 5 bases, J lost 2 bases, and 20 bases lay in between. Germline loops: CDR1 DFQATT, CDR2 SNEGSKA (reference sequence). This CDR3 is built from 16 residues. This CDR3 is CSAAALKAILTDTQYF. The CDR3 DNA follows: TGCAGTGCTGCGGCCCTTAAAGCGATTCTCACAGATACGCAGTATTTT.

This clonotype was counted a few times. The chain has TRBV7-8 and TRBJ1-1; D is unclear. Germline V lookup: CDR1 SGHVS, CDR2 FQNEAQ. There are 14 residues in the CDR3. Trimming took 1 base from V and 1 from J, leaving 7 bases between them. CDR3 coding DNA: TGTGCCAGCAGCTTAGAGGCAACGAACACTGAAGCTTTCTTT. This gives the protein CASSLEATNTEAFF.

This clonotype was counted ten times or more. A junction end diverges from the germline sequence, so it may reflect a read error. The J gene is TRBJ2-5, the V gene TRBV11-2; no definite D call. Germline V gives CDR1 SGHAT, CDR2 FQNNGV. The CDR3 is 11 residues long. CDR3 amino acids: CASSGSLYPHF. The CDR3 region has the DNA TGTGCCAGCAGCGGGTCATTATATCCCCACTTC.

Only a few counts were recorded for this clonotype. The V and J genes are TRBV25-1 and TRBJ2-7; a weak D match, TRBD2 (5 bases). Germline V gene lookup returns CDR1 MGHDK and CDR2 SYGVNS. The CDR3 consists of 14 residues. The V gene lost 11 bases and the J gene lost 5 bases, with 22 bases spanning the gap. The CDR3: CASRGRAFRNEQYF. CDR3 coding DNA: TGTGCCTCTCGGGGTAGGGCCTTTAGGAACGAGCAGTACTTC.

This clonotype has ten or more counts. This chain uses TRBV5-1 with TRBJ2-1, with D maybe TRBD1 (6 bases). Germline lookup yields CDR1 SGHRS and CDR2 YFSETQ. Trimming pared 3 bases from V and 3 bases from J, leaving 13 bases between. The CDR3 runs 15 residues. The CDR3, as DNA: TGCGCCAGCAGCTCCTCGAGAGGGGGCTACAATGAGCAGTTCTTC. Amino acids: CASSSSRGGYNEQFF.